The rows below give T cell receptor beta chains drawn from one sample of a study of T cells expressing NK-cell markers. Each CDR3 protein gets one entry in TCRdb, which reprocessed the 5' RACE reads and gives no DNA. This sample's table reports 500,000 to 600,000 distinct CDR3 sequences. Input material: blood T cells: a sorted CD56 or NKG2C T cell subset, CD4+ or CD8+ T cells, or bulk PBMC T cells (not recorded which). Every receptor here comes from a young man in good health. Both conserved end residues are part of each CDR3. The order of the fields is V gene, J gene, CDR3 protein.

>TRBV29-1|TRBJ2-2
CSAQGGGRNTGELFF
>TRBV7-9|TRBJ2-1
CASGAGTSVYNEQFF
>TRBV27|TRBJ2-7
CASSLVFSGRSSYEQYF
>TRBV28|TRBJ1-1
CASRQGARPPAAFF
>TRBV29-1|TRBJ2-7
CSVEPITSYEQYF
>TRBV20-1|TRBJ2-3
CSASDGLQDTQYF
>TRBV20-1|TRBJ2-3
CSARGREGGTDTQYF
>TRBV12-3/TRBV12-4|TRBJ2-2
CASIPQGVGNTGELFF
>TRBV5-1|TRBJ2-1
CASSLEELSSYNEQFF
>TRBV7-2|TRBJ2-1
CASSLTSGQGNEQFF
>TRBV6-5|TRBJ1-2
CASSYGYGQSGYTF